The present TCR beta chain was sequenced within a study of beta chain features in type 1 diabetes. Study-wide background: Patients did not differ from healthy donors in age, gender or cell yield.

This clone was counted only a few times. Its antigen is as yet unknown. Reverse transcribing all isolated RNA meant expressed TCRB transcripts were sequenced. Produced via immunoSEQ multiplex PCR; TCRdb's table is partial and in-frame only. Of 600,000 to 700,000 clones listed, 9.5% to 15% are singletons. Study results and caveats: TCRB repertoires of naive, central memory and Treg cells appeared more similar among patients than among healthy donors. Moderate but significant shortening of TCRB CDR3s was recorded in all four CD4+ subsets from Type 1 diabetes patients. Sequencing of cDNA might inflate the share of cells that strongly express TCR.

CD45RO/CCR7/CD25/CD127/CD95/CD27 staining was used to isolate CD4+ naive, central memory, regulatory and stem cell-like memory cells by sorting. V was clipped by 5 bases and J by 0 bases; unmatched bases: 8. Germline V gene lookup returns CDR1 LNHNV and CDR2 YYDKDF (reference sequence). This CDR3 region has 16 residues. This TCR was recovered from a man younger than 40 with type 1 diabetes. The sequenced sample was naive CD4+ T cells from blood. The J gene is TRBJ2-7, the V gene TRBV15; 9 bases line up with TRBD1. CDR3 coding DNA: TGTGCCACCAGCTCCCGCCCGGACAGGGGCTCCTACGAGCAGTACTTC. Encoded protein: CATSSRPDRGSYEQYF.